This TCR beta chain comes out of a study of blood T cells in healthy people across ages (dated by TCRdb to the mid-2010s). As for the study more broadly: In model experiments, template switching captured roughly one uniquely barcoded TCR beta cDNA molecule for every two T cells. To avoid experimental bias, donors of different ages were randomly spread across the sequencing lanes. Two additional independent replicas of 1 million unique cDNA reads from the same blood draw were analyzed for two donors (one aged 18 to 30 and one aged 80 or older). The donors were divided into four age groups: young (average around 16 years), middle-aged (about 39), aged (about 61) and long-lived (about 90). The study measured age-related changes in TCR beta repertoire diversity using deep sequencing normalized with unique cDNA molecular identifiers. Results and caveats for the whole study, not just this receptor: There was a strong correlation between observed TCR beta diversity and the percentage of naive T cells measured by flow cytometry. Observed TCR beta diversity per million T cells fell roughly linearly with age, and a significant reduction was already apparent by age around 44. Donor CMV infection status was unknown, potentially confounding age-related changes in expanded clonotypes. Total diversity estimates from one million sequenced T cells were considered lower bounds and underestimates. Bulk unsorted PBMC profiling prevented conclusive comparison of naive and antigen-experienced compartments. Compared with the aged group, the long-lived group had more naive CD4+ T cells, fewer expanded clones and increased TCR diversity, suggesting age selection.

Preparation of the library involved 5' RACE. Sequencing took place on an Illumina HiSeq 2500. A second PCR of 7 to 11 cycles was run with a J-beta primer mix and a sample-barcoded 5' primer. A unique molecular identifier was introduced onto each TCR beta cDNA molecule by a template-switch 5' adaptor carrying 12 random nucleotides. At least 2.5 million CDR3-containing paired-end reads were obtained from each sample. First-strand cDNA was synthesized from all RNA with the Mint cDNA synthesis kit, primed by a TRBC-specific oligonucleotide. Following uracil-DNA glycosylase treatment, a first 18-cycle PCR with universal primers M1SS and BC2_uni_R was performed on all cDNA. The authors' analysis ran thus. Normalization of each sample was performed by random selection of 1 million high-quality reads, each carrying a distinct molecular identifier. Instead of being binned into consensus sequences, reads that shared molecular identifiers were thrown out. CDR3 identification, clonotype clustering and error correction used MiTCR with a Q25 quality threshold and the strictest error-elimination algorithm. A nonparametric unseen species model with Euler transformation was used to estimate a lower bound on total TCR beta diversity. TCRdb applied fastp at Q25 and MiXCR to the public reads, then kept only in-frame beta chains. Rows are unified per CDR3 protein, each entry keeping the most common DNA and genes. These V and J calls are TCRdb output, not the study's own analysis. The sample table holds roughly 680,000 distinct CDR3 sequences, of which 45% to 60% were seen once. The ten most abundant clones make up approximately 15% of the sample.

Spanning cysteine to phenylalanine, the CDR3 consists of 14 amino acids. Of all the DNA, just the CDR3 is kept, 42 bases in frame from base 1. The V end loses 5 bases and the J end loses 2 bases, and a stretch of 11 bases separates them. CDR1 and CDR2 were assigned from the germline V gene as SGHTA and FQGNSA. Worth noting for this clonotype: Its antigen has not been determined. A much larger clone differs from this one at a single base, so this may be a read error.

The donors were some 36 Caucasian individuals from Russia, aged roughly 6 to 90 years, who were systemically healthy. Each donor gave approximately 9.3 milliliters of peripheral blood, collected into EDTA-treated Vacutainer tubes. Ficoll-Paque density-gradient centrifugation was used to isolate PBMCs, with at least 7 million per sample. Total RNA, at least 6 micrograms per sample, was extracted from PBMCs with Trizol reagent. Naive CD45RAhigh/CD27high T cell percentages were measured by flow cytometry on a PBMC aliquot from every donor. The chain uses TRBV7-2 and TRBJ2-3, with the identity of the D gene unclear. Specimen: blood. The sequence came from a woman older than 75 in good health. The CDR3: CASSVSGATDTQYF. The DNA sequence is given as TGTGCCAGCAGCGTCTCAGGCGCCACAGATACGCAGTATTTT.